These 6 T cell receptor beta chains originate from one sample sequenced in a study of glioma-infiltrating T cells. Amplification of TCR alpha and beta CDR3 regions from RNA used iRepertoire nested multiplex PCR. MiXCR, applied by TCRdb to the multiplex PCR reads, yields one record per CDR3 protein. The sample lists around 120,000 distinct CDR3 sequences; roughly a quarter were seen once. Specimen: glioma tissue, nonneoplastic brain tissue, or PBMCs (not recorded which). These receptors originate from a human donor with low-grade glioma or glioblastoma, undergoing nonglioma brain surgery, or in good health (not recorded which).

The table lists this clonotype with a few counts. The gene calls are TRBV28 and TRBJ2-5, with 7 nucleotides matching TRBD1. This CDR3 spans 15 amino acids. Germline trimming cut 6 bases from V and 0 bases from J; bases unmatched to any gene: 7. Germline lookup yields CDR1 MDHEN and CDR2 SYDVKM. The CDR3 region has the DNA TGTGCCAGCAGCTCAGGGGGAGTGTACCAAGAGACCCAGTACTTC. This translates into CASSSGGVYQETQYF.

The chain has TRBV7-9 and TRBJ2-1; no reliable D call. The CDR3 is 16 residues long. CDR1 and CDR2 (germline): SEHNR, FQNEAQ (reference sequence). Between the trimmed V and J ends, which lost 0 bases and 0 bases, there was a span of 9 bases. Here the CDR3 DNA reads TGTGCCAGCAGCTTAGCGAGAGGAGCCTCCTACAATGAGCAGTTCTTC. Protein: CASSLARGASYNEQFF.

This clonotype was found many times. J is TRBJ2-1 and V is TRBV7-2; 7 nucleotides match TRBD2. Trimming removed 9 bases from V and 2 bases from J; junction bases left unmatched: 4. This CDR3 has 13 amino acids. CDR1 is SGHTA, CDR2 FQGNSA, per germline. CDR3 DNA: TGTGCCAGTCTAGGGACTACCTACAATGAGCAGTTCTTC. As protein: CASLGTTYNEQFF.

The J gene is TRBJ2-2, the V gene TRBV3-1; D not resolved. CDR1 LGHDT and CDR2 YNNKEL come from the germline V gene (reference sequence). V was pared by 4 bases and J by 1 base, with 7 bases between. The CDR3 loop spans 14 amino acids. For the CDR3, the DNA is TGTGCCAGCAGCCCCACCCGGAACACCGGGGAGCTGTTTTTT. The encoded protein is CASSPTRNTGELFF.

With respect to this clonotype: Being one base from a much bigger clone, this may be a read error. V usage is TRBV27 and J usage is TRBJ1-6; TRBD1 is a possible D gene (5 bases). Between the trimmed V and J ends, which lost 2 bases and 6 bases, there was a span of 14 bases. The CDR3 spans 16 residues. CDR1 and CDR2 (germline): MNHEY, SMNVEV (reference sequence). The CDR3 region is CASSLALIGTNSPLHF. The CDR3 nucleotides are TGTGCCAGCAGTTTAGCCCTGATAGGGACTAATTCACCCCTCCACTTT.

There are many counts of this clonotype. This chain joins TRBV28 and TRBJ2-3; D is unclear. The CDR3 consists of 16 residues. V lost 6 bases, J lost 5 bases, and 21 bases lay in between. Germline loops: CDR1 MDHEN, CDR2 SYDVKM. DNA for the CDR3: TGTGCCAGCAGCGCCCCGGGCCAGTTTTATGAAGATACGCAGTATTTT. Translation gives CASSAPGQFYEDTQYF.